This T cell receptor beta chain originates from a study of T cell responses to AZD1222 COVID-19 vaccine. The V end lost 2 bases, the J end lost 5 bases, and 10 bases lay between the germline ends. Germline loops: CDR1 SGHDT, CDR2 YYEEEE. The CDR3 length is 13 residues. Study-level findings and limits: Compared with day 0, the breadth and depth of the Spike-specific TCR repertoire rose significantly after two doses of AZD1222.

Comments on this clone: Antigen unknown.

The repertoire was sequenced with immunoSEQ multiplex PCR; TCRdb's copy has only in-frame clones and lacks some. Of about 150,000 clones listed, about 87% were seen once; the top ten hold approximately 2.3%. The sample was peripheral blood, taken on day 0 of AZD1222 vaccination. The clonotype originates from an adult in good health. The rearrangement uses TRBV5-6 and TRBJ2-5; D unclear. The CDR3 sequence: CASSFGTAETQYF. The CDR3 region has the DNA TGTGCCAGCAGCTTTGGCACGGCGGAGACCCAGTACTTC.